The subject of this entry is one TCR beta chain. Its antigen remains unknown. At the DNA level, this CDR3 is encoded by other sequences in the same sample as well. The V segment lost 2 bases and the J segment 5 bases; nucleotides outside the gene matches: 3. In germline, CDR1 is MNHEY, CDR2 SMNVEV (reference sequence). This CDR3 is built from 14 residues. The data were obtained in a study of radiotherapy plus CTLA-4 blockade in lung cancer. Produced via immunoSEQ multiplex PCR; TCRdb's table is partial and in-frame only. The sample lists 15,000 or so clones; 72% were seen once. Broader study findings: After radiotherapy and ipilimumab, tumor-derived clones expanded in peripheral blood. Strongest reported response predictors: early blood clone changes and post-radiation interferon-beta.

The genes are TRBV27 and TRBJ2-5; TRBD1 matches at 9 bases. The sample was peripheral blood, taken from a patient treated with radiotherapy plus ipilimumab. The source of this sequence is a human donor with non-small cell lung cancer whose response to radiotherapy plus ipilimumab could not be evaluated. The DNA for the CDR3 is TGTGCCAGCAGTTTAAGGGACAGGGTGGAGACCCAGTACTTC. Protein sequence: CASSLRDRVETQYF.